Each of the 26 T cell receptor beta chains below was sequenced from the same sample in a study of T cell clonality in common variable immunodeficiency. Assay used: immunoSEQ multiplex PCR; TCRdb lists only in-frame clones, some missing. Sampling found about 64,000 clones, none seen once. Sample: peripheral blood mononuclear cells. All receptors come from a person between 18 and 75 years old in good health.

This clone was seen at least ten times. CDR3 DNA, as far as it was read: TGCAGTGCTAGAGATGGGGCAGGGGCAAACGAG. Its protein is CSARDGAGANE. The full CDR3 is CSARDGAGANEQYF. The chain carries TRBV20-1 and TRBJ2-7, with a weak D call TRBD1 (6 bases). From the germline J gene comes the end of the CDR3, since the read stops 3 residues before it. Between the trimmed V and J ends, which lost 0 bases and 5 bases, there was a span of 14 bases. The germline gives CDR1 DFQATT, CDR2 SNEGSKA (reference sequence). The CDR3 is 14 amino acids.

There are many counts of this clone. The read is 3 residues too short to cover the CDR3 end, so that end is filled in from the germline J gene. The rearrangement links TRBV2 to TRBJ2-4; a possible D gene is TRBD2 (6 bases). The CDR3 is made up of 15 amino acids. CDR1 and CDR2 from the germline V gene are SNHLY and FYNNEI. The V gene lost 1 base and the J gene lost 8 bases, with 15 bases spanning the gap. The part of the CDR3 DNA that was read is TGTGCCAGCAGTGAAGAGCGGGTTTGGGGGGACATT. This codes for CASSEERVWGDI. The whole CDR3 reads CASSEERVWGDIQYF.

At least ten counts were recorded for this clone. The CDR3 end falls 3 residues outside the read, so it is completed with the germline J gene. The rearrangement uses TRBV19 and TRBJ2-7, with 11 positions matching TRBD2. CDR3 length: 16 amino acids. CDR1 LNHDA and CDR2 SQIVND come from the germline V gene (reference sequence). Trimming took 5 bases from V and 0 from J; bases not matched to a gene: 6. CDR3 DNA, as far as it was read: TGTGCCAGTAGTTCCTTCGGGACTAGCGGCTCCTACGAG. As protein: CASSSFGTSGSYE. The full CDR3 protein is CASSSFGTSGSYEQYF. Full variable domain (missing parts from reference TRBV19 and TRBJ2-7): DGGITQSPKYLFRKEGQNVTLSCEQNLNHDAMYWYRQDPGQGLRLIYYSQIVNDFQKGDIAEGYSVSREKKESFPLTVTSAQKNPTAFYLCASSSFGTSGSYEQYFGPGTRLTVT.

In this sample, this clone turned up many times. The CDR3 end lies 3 residues beyond the end of the read and is filled in from the germline J gene. The chain has TRBV2 and TRBJ1-4; possibly TRBD1 for D (6 bases). Trimming removed 8 bases at V and 7 bases at J, with 14 bases between. The CDR3 sequence is 13 residues long. Germline assignment: CDR1 SNHLY and CDR2 FYNNEI. The part of the CDR3 DNA that was read is TGTGCCAGCTTTTACAGGGCTGGTGAAAAA. It is translated as CASFYRAGEK. From start to end, the CDR3 is CASFYRAGEKLFF.

The table lists this clone with a few counts. The observed sequence ends 3 residues before the CDR3 terminus, with the missing tail filled in from the germline J gene. This sequence joins TRBV19 and TRBJ1-2, with a weak D call TRBD1 (6 bases). The CDR3 extends over 12 amino acids. Trimming pared 3 bases from V and 7 bases from J, leaving 9 bases between. Per germline, CDR1 LNHDA and CDR2 SQIVND (reference sequence). CDR3 bases read: TGTGCCAGTAGTATCGGGGGGCTTGGC. The encoded protein is CASSIGGLG. The entire CDR3 protein reads CASSIGGLGYTF.

The sample holds many counts of this clone. The read is 3 residues too short to cover the CDR3 end, so that end is filled in from the germline J gene. The V gene is TRBV5-6, the J gene TRBJ1-1; no clear D. Germline CDR1 and CDR2: SGHDT and YYEEEE. Trimming stripped 0 bases from V and 1 base from J, with 10 bases between. CDR3 length: 15 residues. CDR3 residues: CASSLGAGGNTEAFF. The sequenced part of the CDR3 DNA is TGTGCCAGCAGCTTGGGCGCGGGAGGGAACACTGAA.

In this sample, this clone turned up many times. The sequenced fragment ends 3 residues before the CDR3 boundary, so the rest is inferred from the germline J gene. The chain uses TRBV20-1 and TRBJ2-3; D is possibly TRBD2 (5 bases). The CDR3 is made up of 11 amino acids. Germline V gene lookup returns CDR1 DFQATT and CDR2 SNEGSKA (reference sequence). The ends were cut back, 2 bases at V and 6 bases at J, with 6 bases in the middle. The sequenced part of the CDR3 DNA is TGCAGTGCTAGACTAGCCGATACG. Protein sequence: CSARLADT. The whole CDR3 protein reads CSARLADTQYF.

In this sample, this clone turned up many times. The DNA read from the CDR3 is TGTGCCAGCAGGCAGGGGTTTGAGGTCTACGAG. It specifies CASRQGFEVYE. In full, the CDR3 is CASRQGFEVYEQYF. This sequence joins TRBV14 and TRBJ2-7; tentative D call: TRBD1 (6 bases). The CDR3 is cut off 3 residues early in the read; its end comes from the germline J gene. Germline CDR1 SGHDN, CDR2 FVKESK. CDR3 length equals 14 residues. V was pared by 6 bases and J by 3 bases, with 15 bases between.

This clone occurred many times. With the read ending 3 residues before the CDR3 end, the germline J gene is used to fill in that end. The genes are TRBV6-2 or TRBV6-3 and TRBJ2-3, with 7 bases lining up with TRBD1. The CDR3 totals 16 residues. Per the germline V gene, CDR1 is MNHEY and CDR2 is SVGEGT. V shed 4 bases, J shed 1 base, and the junction held 8 bases outside the gene matches. CDR3 protein: CASSFQTGVRTDTQYF. Partial CDR3 DNA: TGTGCCAGCAGTTTCCAAACAGGGGTTCGCACAGATACG.

This clone was recorded a few times. The read ends 3 residues shy of where the CDR3 ends; the end is completed using the germline J gene. This chain joins TRBV2 and TRBJ1-2; D might be TRBD1 (5 bases). CDR3 size: 14 residues. From germline, CDR1 is SNHLY and CDR2 FYNNEI. The CDR3 DNA, read in part, is TGTGCCAGCCAAGCCCTGACTAGCGGGGACGAC. This sequence encodes CASQALTSGDD. The CDR3 as a whole reads CASQALTSGDDYTF.

This clone appeared many times. The sequence runs out 3 residues before the end of the CDR3; the remainder is reconstructed from the germline J gene. The V gene is TRBV20-1, the J gene TRBJ1-2; tentative D call: TRBD1 (6 bases). CDR1 and CDR2 (germline): DFQATT, SNEGSKA (reference sequence). The CDR3 extends over 13 amino acids. Incomplete CDR3 DNA: TGCAGTGCTCCCCTAACTGGCGGGGGCGGC. Residues: CSAPLTGGGG. The full CDR3 protein is CSAPLTGGGGYTF.

This clone was observed at least ten times. Sequencing ends 3 residues short of the CDR3 end; the germline J gene provides the rest. V is TRBV29-1 and J is TRBJ2-7; D is possibly TRBD2 (6 bases). The CDR3 totals 13 residues. CDR1 and CDR2 (germline): SQVTM, ANQGSEA. The V gene lost 8 bases and the J gene lost 6 bases, with 20 bases spanning the gap. CDR3 loop: CSTLESSGFEQYF. The covered CDR3 bases are TGCAGCACCTTAGAATCGAGCGGGTTCGAG.

This clone showed up many times. CDR3 protein: CAWSVQLAGYNEQFF. The covered CDR3 bases are TGTGCCTGGAGTGTTCAACTAGCGGGCTACAATGAG. The chain carries TRBV30 and TRBJ2-1, with 9 bases lining up with TRBD2. The CDR3 is cut off 3 residues early in the read; its end comes from the germline J gene. The CDR3 contains 15 residues. Germline-derived CDR1 and CDR2 are GTSNPN and SVGIG (reference sequence). The junction had 3 bases not matched to a gene; V was cut back by 0 bases and J by 3 bases.

This clone has more than one count but fewer than ten. The missing CDR3 end, 3 residues past where the read stops, is filled in from the germline J gene. This chain joins TRBV30 and TRBJ1-2, with D possibly matching TRBD1 (6 bases). Germline values: CDR1 GTSNPN, CDR2 SVGIG (reference sequence). This CDR3 is 15 amino acids long. The chain's CDR3 is CAWSTDQGRTYDYTF. CDR3 bases read: TGTGCCTGGAGTACGGATCAGGGGAGGACCTACGAC.

This clone was detected many times. The CDR3 spells CASSLDRWNTEAFF. The covered CDR3 bases are TGTGCCAGCAGCTTGGACCGGTGGAACACTGAA. The chain links TRBV5-6 to TRBJ1-1, with no clear D. The read terminates 3 residues before the CDR3 end, so the remaining end is supplied by the germline J gene. CDR1 is SGHDT and CDR2 is YYEEEE in the germline V gene. The CDR3 has 14 residues. Trimming took 0 bases from V and 1 from J, leaving 7 bases between them.

This clone was seen ten or more times. The read comes to an end 3 residues before the CDR3 does, leaving the germline J gene to fill in the end. V usage is TRBV5-1 and J usage is TRBJ1-4, with D uncertain. There are 15 residues in the CDR3. Deletions cut 4 bases from V and 5 bases from J, with 15 bases between. Germline V gene lookup returns CDR1 SGHRS and CDR2 YFSETQ. The CDR3: CASSAGGVANEKLFF. Incomplete CDR3 DNA: TGCGCCAGCAGCGCCGGCGGGGTTGCCAATGAAAAA.

This clone was seen many times. The sequenced fragment ends 3 residues before the CDR3 boundary, so the rest is inferred from the germline J gene. This rearrangement joins TRBV7-2 to TRBJ1-5; the D is unclear. The germline V and J ends were trimmed by 5 bases and 4 bases, with 12 bases remaining between them. This CDR3 is 14 amino acids long. Germline loops: CDR1 SGHTA, CDR2 FQGNSA. The CDR3 loop is CASSQGLDNQPQHF. Incomplete CDR3 DNA: TGTGCCAGCAGCCAAGGACTGGATAATCAGCCC.

This clone appeared many times. The CDR3 is cut off 3 residues early in the read; its end comes from the germline J gene. Other DNA sequences in this sample translate to the same CDR3. The V gene is TRBV5-1, the J gene TRBJ2-7; no clear D. The CDR3 has 12 amino acids. Between the trimmed V and J ends, which lost 1 base and 1 base, there was a span of 3 bases. CDR1 is SGHRS and CDR2 is YFSETQ in the germline V gene. CDR3 residues: CASSLPSYEQYF. CDR3 DNA, as far as it was read: TGCGCCAGCAGCTTGCCATCCTACGAG.

This clone was observed many times. The read ends 3 residues early relative to the CDR3; the germline J gene fills the gap. This chain joins TRBV13 and TRBJ1-4; 9 bases map to TRBD1. This CDR3 has 15 amino acids. J was trimmed by 7 bases and V by 4 bases; bases with no gene match: 7. From germline, CDR1 is PRHDT and CDR2 FYEKMQ (reference sequence). This chain's CDR3 is CASSSPGQGSEKLFF. Incomplete CDR3 DNA: TGTGCCAGCAGCTCCCCGGGACAGGGCTCTGAAAAA.

Ten or more counts support this clone. The read comes to an end 3 residues before the CDR3 does, leaving the germline J gene to fill in the end. V and J are TRBV6-2 or TRBV6-3 and TRBJ2-5; TRBD2 matches at 9 bases. CDR3 length: 15 amino acids. V dropped 8 bases and J dropped 0; count of bases not matched to a gene: 7. Germline V gene sequence: CDR1 MNHEY, CDR2 SVGEGT. Incomplete CDR3 DNA: TGTGCCAGCGAGGGACTAGCTGCTTACCAAGAGACC. Translated: CASEGLAAYQET. In full, the CDR3 is CASEGLAAYQETQYF.

This clone was seen ten or more times. CDR3 bases read: TGTGCCAGCAGCTTAGGGACTAGCGGGGCCTACGAG. It encodes CASSLGTSGAYE. The full CDR3 sequence reads CASSLGTSGAYEQYF. The chain links TRBV11-2 to TRBJ2-7, with TRBD2 matching 12 bases. The read ends 3 residues shy of where the CDR3 ends; the end is completed using the germline J gene. Germline V lookup: CDR1 SGHAT, CDR2 FQNNGV. The length of the CDR3 is 15 residues. V shed 1 base and J 2 bases; nucleotides not matched to a gene: 0.

This clone has ten or more counts. The CDR3 goes on 3 residues after the read ends, and that part is filled in from the germline J gene. This chain connects TRBV7-9 to TRBJ1-1, with D possibly being TRBD1 (5 bases). The CDR3 sequence is 14 residues long. V was clipped by 1 base and J by 6 bases, with 12 bases between them. CDR1 and CDR2 (germline): SEHNR, FQNEAQ (reference sequence). CDR3 sequence reads: CASSLGTGVAEAFF. The sequenced CDR3 bases are TGTGCCAGCAGCTTAGGAACGGGGGTAGCTGAA.

This clone was seen repeatedly, ten times or more. The sequenced fragment ends 3 residues before the CDR3 boundary, so the rest is inferred from the germline J gene. The genes are TRBV6-2 or TRBV6-3 and TRBJ2-3; the D gene is possibly TRBD1 (6 bases). V lost 6 bases and J lost 3, with 16 bases in between. Per germline, CDR1 MNHEY and CDR2 SVGEGT. The CDR3 consists of 15 residues. Partial CDR3 DNA: TGTGCCAGCAGACAGGCAGGGGTGGAGACAGATACG. Protein: CASRQAGVETDT. The full CDR3 sequence reads CASRQAGVETDTQYF.

This clone has a count of ten or more. The CDR3 end falls 3 residues outside the read, so it is completed with the germline J gene. The V gene is TRBV5-1, the J gene TRBJ1-6, with D perhaps matching TRBD1 (6 bases). This CDR3 is 13 amino acids long. Germline CDR1 SGHRS, CDR2 YFSETQ. Trimming removed 0 bases from V and 9 bases from J, with 7 bases in between. This CDR3 reads CASSLEQGSPLHF. CDR3 bases read: TGCGCCAGCAGCTTGGAACAGGGTTCACCC.

Ten or more counts support this clone. Read coverage stops 3 residues before the CDR3 terminus; the germline J gene supplies the remainder. The rearrangement links TRBV20-1 to TRBJ2-7; D gene ambiguous. CDR1 is DFQATT, CDR2 SNEGSKA, per germline (reference sequence). V gave up 1 base and J gave up 2 bases, with 6 bases separating them. The CDR3 spans 12 residues. The sequenced CDR3 bases are TGCAGTGCTAGAGTTGTCGCCTACGAG. It codes for CSARVVAYE. The complete CDR3 protein is CSARVVAYEQYF.

Notes on this clone: With the read ending 3 residues before the CDR3 end, the germline J gene is used to fill in that end. J is TRBJ2-1 and V is TRBV18; D possibly corresponds to TRBD1 (6 bases). CDR1 and CDR2 from the germline V gene are KGHSH and LQKENI. CDR3 length equals 19 residues. V lost 3 bases and J 8 bases, leaving 29 bases between the germline ends. CDR3 residues: CASSPVSGGNRMEVDEQFF. The covered CDR3 bases are TGTGCCAGCTCACCGGTTTCTGGGGGCAATAGGATGGAGGTAGATGAG.